This TCR beta chain comes out of a study of T cells after yellow fever vaccination. This clonotype was counted many times. The antigen is unknown. Findings of the study overall: Post-booster samples contained most primary-vaccination clones (around 96% CD4, about 90% CD8).

TCRdb redid the calling of the 5' RACE reads with MiXCR, one entry per CDR3 protein. The table has fewer than 350,000 distinct CDR3 sequences, around 3.6% seen once. CDR1 and CDR2 from the germline V gene are SGHVS and FQNEAQ. The CDR3 is 14 residues long. Trimming left V 5 bases short and J 5 bases short, with 16 bases between. The sample consisted of PBMCs, taken on the day of the yellow fever booster vaccination. V and J are TRBV7-8 and TRBJ2-7; D is ambiguous. The sequence derives from a man between 18 and 35 years old who received the YFV17D yellow fever vaccine. Here the CDR3 DNA reads TGTGCCAGCAGCCCGGGCGGAGCCCGGGACGAGCAGTACTTC. Residues: CASSPGGARDEQYF.